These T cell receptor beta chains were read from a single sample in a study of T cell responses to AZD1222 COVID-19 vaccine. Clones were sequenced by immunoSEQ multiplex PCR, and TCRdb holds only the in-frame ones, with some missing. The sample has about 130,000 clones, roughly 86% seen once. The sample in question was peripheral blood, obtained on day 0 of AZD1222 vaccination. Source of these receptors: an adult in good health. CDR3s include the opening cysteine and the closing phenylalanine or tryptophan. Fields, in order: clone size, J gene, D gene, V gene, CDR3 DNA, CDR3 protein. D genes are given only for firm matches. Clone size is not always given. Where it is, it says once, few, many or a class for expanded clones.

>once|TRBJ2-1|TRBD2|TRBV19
TGTGCCAGTAGTCGAATACCTAGCGGGAGGGCTACGGATGAGCAGTTCTTC
CASSRIPSGRATDEQFF
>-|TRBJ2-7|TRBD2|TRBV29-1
TGCAGCGGATCATCCGGGACTAGGGGAGGCGAGCAGTACTTC
CSGSSGTRGGEQYF
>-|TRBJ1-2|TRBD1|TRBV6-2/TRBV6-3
TGTGCCAGCAGTTATAGCGACAGGGGGCTCGACTATGGCTACACCTTC
CASSYSDRGLDYGYTF
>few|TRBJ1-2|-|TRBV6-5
TGTGCCAGCAGCCCCCTGGTCGACTATGGCTACACCTTC
CASSPLVDYGYTF
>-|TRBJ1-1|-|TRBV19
TGTGCCAGTAGTATAGACGGAGGGAACACTGAAGCTTTCTTT
CASSIDGGNTEAFF
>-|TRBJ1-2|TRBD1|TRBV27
TGTGCCAGCAGTTTACAGGGGGCTAACTATGGCTACACCTTC
CASSLQGANYGYTF
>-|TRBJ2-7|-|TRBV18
TGTGCCAGCTCGCGCAGAGATGAGGGGGGGAACGAGCAGTACTTC
CASSRRDEGGNEQYF
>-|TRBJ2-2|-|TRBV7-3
TGTGCCAGCAGCTTAGGTGGATCCGGGGGAGCTAACACCGGGGAGCTGTTTTTT
CASSLGGSGGANTGELFF
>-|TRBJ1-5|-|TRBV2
TGTGCCAGCAGTGAACAGCCTTTCAATCAGCCCCAGCATTTT
CASSEQPFNQPQHF
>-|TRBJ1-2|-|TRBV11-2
TGTGCCAGCAGCTCACCCCGGGGAGGGGGGTTCGCCTTC
CASSSPRGGGFAF
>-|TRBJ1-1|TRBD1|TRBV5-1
TGCGCCAGCAGCCTCCGGACAGGTCAGAACACTGAAGCTTTCTTT
CASSLRTGQNTEAFF
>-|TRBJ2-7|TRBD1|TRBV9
TGTGCCAGCAGCGTAGAGAGGGACAGGGTCTCCTACGAGCAGTACTTC
CASSVERDRVSYEQYF
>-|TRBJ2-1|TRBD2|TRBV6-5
TGTGCCAGCAGTCCGGGACTAGCGGGTTCCAATGAGCAGTTCTTC
CASSPGLAGSNEQFF
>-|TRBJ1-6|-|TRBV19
TGTGCCACTGCGCACAGGGAGGCAAATTCACCCCTCCACTTT
CATAHREANSPLHF
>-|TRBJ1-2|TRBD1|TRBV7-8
TGTGCCAGCAGCTTAGGAGTGGGACAGGGTGGAAGTAACTATGGCTACACCTTC
CASSLGVGQGGSNYGYTF
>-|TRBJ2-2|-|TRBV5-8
TGTGCCAGCAGCTTGGACTCGAACACCGGGGAGCTGTTTTTT
CASSLDSNTGELFF
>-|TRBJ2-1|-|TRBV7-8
TGTGCCAGCATTCCCCTGGTCGGCAGCTACAATGAGCAGTTCTTC
CASIPLVGSYNEQFF
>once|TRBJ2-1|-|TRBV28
TGTGCCAGCAGTTTAGGACAGTCCTACAATGAGCAGTTCTTC
CASSLGQSYNEQFF
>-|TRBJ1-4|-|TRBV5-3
TGTGCCAGAAGTCCTACGCCGACAGGCTGGGGTGAAAAACTGTTTTTT
CARSPTPTGWGEKLFF
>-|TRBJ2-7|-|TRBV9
TGTGCCAGCAGCCCTCCGTCAAACGAGCAGTACTTC
CASSPPSNEQYF
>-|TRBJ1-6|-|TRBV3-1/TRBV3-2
TGTGCCAGCAGCCCCGACACCAATTCACCCCTCCACTTT
CASSPDTNSPLHF
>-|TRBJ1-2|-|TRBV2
TGTGCCAGCAGTGTTCGGAGGGGCGATTATGGCTACACCTTC
CASSVRRGDYGYTF
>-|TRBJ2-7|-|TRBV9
TGTGCCAGCAGCCCGAGTGTAGGGGGTCCCTACGAGCAGTACTTC
CASSPSVGGPYEQYF
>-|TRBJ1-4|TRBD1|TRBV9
TGTGCCAGCAGCCCGGCGGGACAGGGTCGAGGGGAAAAACTGTTTTTT
CASSPAGQGRGEKLFF
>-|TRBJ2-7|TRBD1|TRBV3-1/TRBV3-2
TGTGCCAGCAGCCAAGAGAGGACAGGGAAGAACGAGCAGTACTTC
CASSQERTGKNEQYF
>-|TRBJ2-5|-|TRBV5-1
TGCGCCAGCCGGGCAGTGGGGACTGCGGAGACCCAGTACTTC
CASRAVGTAETQYF
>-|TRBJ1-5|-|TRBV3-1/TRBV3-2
TGTGCCAGCAGCCAGCAAAACTGGCAGCCCCAGCATTTT
CASSQQNWQPQHF
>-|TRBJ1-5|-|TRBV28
TGTGCCAGCAGGGAGGCGCAGGGGTTAGGCCAGCCCCAGCATTTT
CASREAQGLGQPQHF
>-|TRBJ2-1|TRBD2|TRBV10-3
TGTGCCATCAGGAAGACTAGCGGGAGTCTAAATGAGCAGTTCTTC
CAIRKTSGSLNEQFF
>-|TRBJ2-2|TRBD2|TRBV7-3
TGTGCCAGCAGCTTAAGGGCCCCGCTAGCGGGATCCGGGGAGCTGTTTTTT
CASSLRAPLAGSGELFF
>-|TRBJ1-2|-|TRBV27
TGTGCCAGCAGTCCCTGGGCGGATACTAGGGGCTACACCTTC
CASSPWADTRGYTF
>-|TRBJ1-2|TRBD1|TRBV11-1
TGTGCCAGCAGCCCACAAGGTAGAACAGGGGAGAGTGGCTACACCTTC
CASSPQGRTGESGYTF
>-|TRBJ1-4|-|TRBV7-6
TGTGCCAGCAGCTTAGCTTTAGACCCAGCAACTAATGAAAAACTGTTTTTT
CASSLALDPATNEKLFF
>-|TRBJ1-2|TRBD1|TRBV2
TGTGCCAGCAGTGGGCCTCCGGGACAGGGGGCGAGGGATGGCTACACCTTC
CASSGPPGQGARDGYTF
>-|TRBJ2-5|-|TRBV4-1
TGCGCCAGCAGCGGGGGGTACCAAGAGACCCAGTACTTC
CASSGGYQETQYF
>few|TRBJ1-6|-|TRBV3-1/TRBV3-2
TGTGCCAGCAGCCAAGAGCCCAGGTCCTATTCACCCCTCCACTTT
CASSQEPRSYSPLHF
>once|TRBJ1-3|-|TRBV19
TGTGCCAGTAGCCGGGTTTTTTCTGGAAACACCATATATTTT
CASSRVFSGNTIYF
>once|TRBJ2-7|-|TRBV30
TGTGCCTGGAGTGCCGTAGAGGGCTTCTCCTACGAGCAGTACTTC
CAWSAVEGFSYEQYF
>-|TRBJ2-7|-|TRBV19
TGTGCCAGTAGTAAGAACTTCAGGGGCTACGAGCAGTACTTC
CASSKNFRGYEQYF
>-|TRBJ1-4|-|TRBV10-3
TGTGCCATCAGTGAACGACCATCAAAGGGTAAACTGTTTTTT
CAISERPSKGKLFF
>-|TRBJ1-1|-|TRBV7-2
TGTGCCAGCAGCTTAGGAGGGGGACTGAACACTGAAGCTTTCTTT
CASSLGGGLNTEAFF
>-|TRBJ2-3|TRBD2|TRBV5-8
TGTGCCAGCAGCGAACTAGCGACCACGCAGTATTTT
CASSELATTQYF
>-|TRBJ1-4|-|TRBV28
TGTGCCAGCAGTCCGCCATCTGAGCCAAATGAAAAACTGTTTTTT
CASSPPSEPNEKLFF
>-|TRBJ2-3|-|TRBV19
TGTGCCAGTAGGAGTCCCCGGCACACAGATACGCAGTATTTT
CASRSPRHTDTQYF
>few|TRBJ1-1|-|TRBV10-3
TGTGCCATCAGTGGAGGACGGGGGCAGACTGAAGCTTTCTTT
CAISGGRGQTEAFF
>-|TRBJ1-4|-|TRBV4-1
TGCGCCAGCAGCCAAGTTGGGGGGGCCCGGGGCCGGGTTTTT
CASSQVGGARGRVF
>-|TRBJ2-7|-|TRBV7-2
TGTGCCAGCAGCCCCGACCAATTCTCCTACGAGCAGTACTTC
CASSPDQFSYEQYF
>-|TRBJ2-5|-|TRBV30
TGTGCCTGGAGTGTACTTGTCGGCGAGACCCAGTACTTC
CAWSVLVGETQYF
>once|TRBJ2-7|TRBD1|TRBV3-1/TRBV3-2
TGTGCCAGCAGCCAAGACCCCGGACAGGGCTACGAGCAGTACTTC
CASSQDPGQGYEQYF
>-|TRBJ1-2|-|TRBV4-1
TGCGCCAGCAGCCAAGAGGCTGTCGGTGGCTATGGCTACACCTTC
CASSQEAVGGYGYTF